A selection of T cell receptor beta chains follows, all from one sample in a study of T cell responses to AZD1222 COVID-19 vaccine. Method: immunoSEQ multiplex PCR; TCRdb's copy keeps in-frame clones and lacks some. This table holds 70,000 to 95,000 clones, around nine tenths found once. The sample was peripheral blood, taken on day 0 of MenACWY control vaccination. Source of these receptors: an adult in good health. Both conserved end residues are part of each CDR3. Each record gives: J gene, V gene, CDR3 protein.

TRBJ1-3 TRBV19 CASSISSGDAGYGSIYF
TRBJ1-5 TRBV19 CASSIVFGPGGAQHF
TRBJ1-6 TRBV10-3 CAISVDKNSPLHF
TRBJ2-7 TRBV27 CASSSSRGRYEQYF
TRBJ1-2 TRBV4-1 CASSQDFRPANYGYTF
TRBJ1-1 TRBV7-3 CASSLLQSGTGGTEAFF
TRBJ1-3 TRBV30 CAWSGRNSGNTIYF
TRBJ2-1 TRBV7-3 CASSLSPGVYNEQFF
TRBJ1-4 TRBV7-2 CASSPSPRQNEKLFF
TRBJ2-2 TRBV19 CASSDLARPAGELFF
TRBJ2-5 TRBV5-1 CASSLMGRGPQETQYF
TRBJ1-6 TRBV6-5 CASSLRRRGNSPLHF
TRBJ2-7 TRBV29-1 CSVGTQGYEQYF
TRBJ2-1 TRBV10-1 CASSERRLASYNEQFF
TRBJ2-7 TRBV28 CASSTSQGASEQYF
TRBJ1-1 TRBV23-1 CASSHEGKTVPPPNTEAFF
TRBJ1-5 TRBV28 CASSLHGGGNQPQHF
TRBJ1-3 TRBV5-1 CASSPTGGNTIYF
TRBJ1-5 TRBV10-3 CAISSDTKNQPQHF
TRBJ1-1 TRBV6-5 CASSYSPGDGEAFF
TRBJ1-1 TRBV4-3 CASSQVGRNTEAFF
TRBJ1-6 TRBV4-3 CASSQDGHEGGNNSPLHF
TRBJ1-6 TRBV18 CASSPSGGDSPLHF
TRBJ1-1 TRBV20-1 CSASPTGGAGEAFF
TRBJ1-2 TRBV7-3 CASSLGPREGSGYTF
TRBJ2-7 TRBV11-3 CASSFLIGDGSSYEQYF
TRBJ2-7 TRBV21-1 CASSKARQPYEQYF
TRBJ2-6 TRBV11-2 CASSLDGSRAGANVLTF
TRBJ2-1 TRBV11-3 CASSPHPGLAGNEQFF
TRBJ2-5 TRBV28 CASSSLKGLETQYF
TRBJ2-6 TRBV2 CASSVQDSGANVLTF
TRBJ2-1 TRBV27 CASSLGPDRLFSDEQFF
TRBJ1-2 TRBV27 CASSFAPVWARGLGQDGYTF
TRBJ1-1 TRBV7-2 CASSPQQGEYTEAFF
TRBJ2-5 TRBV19 CASKAQGVRFQETQYF
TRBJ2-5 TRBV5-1 CASSPRYQETQYF
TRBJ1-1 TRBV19 CASTLDQGGTTEAFF
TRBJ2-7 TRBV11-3 CASGTAYEQYF
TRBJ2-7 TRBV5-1 CASSPNTGGDIPAGQYF
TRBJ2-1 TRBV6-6 CASSRQGGPYNEQFF
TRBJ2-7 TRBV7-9 CASSLAGKSYEQYF
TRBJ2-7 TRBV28 CASSQGQGAPNEQYF
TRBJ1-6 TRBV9 CASSYEGAGSPLHF
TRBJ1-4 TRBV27 CASSLDSYNEKLFF
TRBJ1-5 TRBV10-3 CAISESLRGNQPQHF
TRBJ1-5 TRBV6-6 CASSYGGMNQPQHF
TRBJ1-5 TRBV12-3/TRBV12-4 CASSLALHQPQHF
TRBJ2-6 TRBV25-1 CASIPRTGPLSGANVLTF
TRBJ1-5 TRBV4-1 CASSQDYSNQPQHF
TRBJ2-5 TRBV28 CASSLSGGVWETQYF
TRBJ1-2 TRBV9 CASSVEGTGAYGYTF
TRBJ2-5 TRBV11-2 CASSLRFADSETQYF
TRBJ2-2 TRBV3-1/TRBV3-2 CASRRTGNSPGELFF
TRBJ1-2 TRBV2 CASSENPRQYYGYTF